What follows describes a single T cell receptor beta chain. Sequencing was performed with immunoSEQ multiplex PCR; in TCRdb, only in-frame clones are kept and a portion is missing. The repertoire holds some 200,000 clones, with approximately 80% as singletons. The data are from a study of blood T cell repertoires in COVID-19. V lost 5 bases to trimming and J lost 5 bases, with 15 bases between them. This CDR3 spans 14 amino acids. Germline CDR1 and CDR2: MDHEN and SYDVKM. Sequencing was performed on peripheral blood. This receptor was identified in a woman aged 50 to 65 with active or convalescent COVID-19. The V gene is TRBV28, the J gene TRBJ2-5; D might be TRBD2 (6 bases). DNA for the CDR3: TGTGCCAGCAGTCCTGGGGGGTGGGGGGAGACCCAGTACTTC. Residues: CASSPGGWGETQYF.